This T cell receptor beta chain was observed in a study of graft-versus-host responses after intestinal transplantation. TCRdb's table, derived via immunoSEQ multiplex PCR, lists solely in-frame clones and lacks some. The data hold about 89,000 clones, with roughly 91% observed a single time. Findings and limits, study-wide: GvH clones surfaced in recipient marrow, some emerging earlier in ileum or blood.

Regarding this clone: Its antigen is not known.

Germline CDR1 is SGHTA and CDR2 is FQGNSA. The V gene end was trimmed by 5 bases and the J gene end by 0 bases; junction bases not matched to a gene: 5. The CDR3 sequence is 16 residues long. This chain connects TRBV7-2 to TRBJ2-7; 12 bases are a match to TRBD2. The sample here was unstimulated CD4+ T cells sorted from spleen or lymph node cells, taken before intestinal transplant. The receptor comes from a human donor who received an intestinal transplant. The CDR3 coding sequence is TGTGCCAGCAGCCGCCGACTAGCGGGGGTCTCCTACGAGCAGTACTTC. The encoded protein is CASSRRLAGVSYEQYF.